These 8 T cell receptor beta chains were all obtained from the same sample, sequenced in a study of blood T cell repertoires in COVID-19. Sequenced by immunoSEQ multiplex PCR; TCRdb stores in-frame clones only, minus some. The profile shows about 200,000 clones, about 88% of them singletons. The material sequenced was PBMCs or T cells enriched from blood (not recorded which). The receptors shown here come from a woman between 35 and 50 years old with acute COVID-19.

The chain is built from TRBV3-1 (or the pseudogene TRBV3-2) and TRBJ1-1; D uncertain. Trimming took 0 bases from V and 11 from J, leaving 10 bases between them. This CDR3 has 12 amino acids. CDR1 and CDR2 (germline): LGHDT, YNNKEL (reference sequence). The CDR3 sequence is CASSQDLLRAFF. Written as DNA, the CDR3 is TGTGCCAGCAGCCAAGATCTCCTGCGCGCTTTCTTT.

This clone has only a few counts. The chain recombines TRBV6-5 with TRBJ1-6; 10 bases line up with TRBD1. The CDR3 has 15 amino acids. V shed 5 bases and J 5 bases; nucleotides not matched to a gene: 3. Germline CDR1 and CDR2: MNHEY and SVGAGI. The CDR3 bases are TGTGCCAGCAGTAGGGGACAGGGGCATAATTCACCCCTCCACTTT. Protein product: CASSRGQGHNSPLHF.

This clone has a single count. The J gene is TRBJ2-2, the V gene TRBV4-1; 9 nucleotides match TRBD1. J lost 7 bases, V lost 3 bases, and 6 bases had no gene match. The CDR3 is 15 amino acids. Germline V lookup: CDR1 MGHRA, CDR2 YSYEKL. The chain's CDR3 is CASSQPDRGHGELFF. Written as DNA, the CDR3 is TGCGCCAGCAGCCAGCCGGACAGGGGACACGGGGAGCTGTTTTTT.

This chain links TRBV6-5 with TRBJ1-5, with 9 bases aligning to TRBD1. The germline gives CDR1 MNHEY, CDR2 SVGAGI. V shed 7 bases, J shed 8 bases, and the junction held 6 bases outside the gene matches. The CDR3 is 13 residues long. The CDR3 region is CASKIQGAKPQHF. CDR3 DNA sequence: TGTGCCAGCAAAATACAGGGGGCGAAGCCCCAGCATTTT.

DNA for the CDR3: TGTGCCAGCAGCTTAGCGCGGGGTACCTACAATGAGCAGTTCTTC. Residues: CASSLARGTYNEQFF. V is TRBV11-2 and J is TRBJ2-1; maybe TRBD2 (6 bases). Germline V gene lookup returns CDR1 SGHAT and CDR2 FQNNGV. Trimming shortened V by 1 base and J by 2 bases, and 9 bases separated the two germline ends. This CDR3 contains 15 residues.

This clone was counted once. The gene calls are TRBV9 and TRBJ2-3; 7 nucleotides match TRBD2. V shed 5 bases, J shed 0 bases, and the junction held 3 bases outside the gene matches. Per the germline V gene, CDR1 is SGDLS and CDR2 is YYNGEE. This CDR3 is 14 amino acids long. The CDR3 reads CASRAGVSTDTQYF. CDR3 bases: TGTGCCAGCAGGGCGGGGGTTAGCACAGATACGCAGTATTTT.

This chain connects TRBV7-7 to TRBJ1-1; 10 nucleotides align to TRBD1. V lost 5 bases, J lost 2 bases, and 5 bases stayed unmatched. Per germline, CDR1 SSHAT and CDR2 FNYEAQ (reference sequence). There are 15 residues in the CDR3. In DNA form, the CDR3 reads TGTGCCAGCAGCCTGACAGGGGGCGGAAACACTGAAGCTTTCTTT. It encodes CASSLTGGGNTEAFF. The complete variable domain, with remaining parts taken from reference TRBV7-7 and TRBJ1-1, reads GAGVSQSPRYKVTKRGQDVTLRCDPISSHATLYWYQQALGQGPEFLTYFNYEAQPDKSGLPSDRFSAERPEGSISTLTIQRTEQRDSAMYRCASSLTGGGNTEAFFGQGTRLTVV.

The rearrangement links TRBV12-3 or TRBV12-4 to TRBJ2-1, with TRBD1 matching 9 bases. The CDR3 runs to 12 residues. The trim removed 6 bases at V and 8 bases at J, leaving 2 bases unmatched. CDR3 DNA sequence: TGTGCCAGCAGAGACAGGGGGGATGAGCAGTTCTTC. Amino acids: CASRDRGDEQFF.